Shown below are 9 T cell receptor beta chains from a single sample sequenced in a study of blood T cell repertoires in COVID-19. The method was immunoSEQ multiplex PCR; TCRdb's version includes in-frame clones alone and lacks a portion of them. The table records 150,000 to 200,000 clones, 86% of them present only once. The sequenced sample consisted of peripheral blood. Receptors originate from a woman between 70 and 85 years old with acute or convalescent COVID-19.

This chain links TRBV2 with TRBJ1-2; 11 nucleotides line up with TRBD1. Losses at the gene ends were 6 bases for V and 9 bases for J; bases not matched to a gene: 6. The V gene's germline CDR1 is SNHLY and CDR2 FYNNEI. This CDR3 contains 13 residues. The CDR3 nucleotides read TGTGCCAGCAGGGGACAGGGGGTGGGTAGCTACACCTTC. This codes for CASRGQGVGSYTF.

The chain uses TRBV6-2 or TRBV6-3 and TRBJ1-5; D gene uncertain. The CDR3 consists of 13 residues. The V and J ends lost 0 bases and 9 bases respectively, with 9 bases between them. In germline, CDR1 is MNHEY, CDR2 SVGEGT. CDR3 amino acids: CASSYSERWPQHF. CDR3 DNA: TGTGCCAGCAGTTACTCGGAGCGGTGGCCCCAGCATTTT.

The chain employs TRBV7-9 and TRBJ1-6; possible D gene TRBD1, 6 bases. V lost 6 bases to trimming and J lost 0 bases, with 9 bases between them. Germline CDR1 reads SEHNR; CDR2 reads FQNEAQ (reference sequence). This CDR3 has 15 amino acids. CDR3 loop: CASSKTGSYNSPLHF. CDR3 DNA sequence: TGTGCCAGCAGTAAGACAGGCTCCTATAATTCACCCCTCCACTTT.

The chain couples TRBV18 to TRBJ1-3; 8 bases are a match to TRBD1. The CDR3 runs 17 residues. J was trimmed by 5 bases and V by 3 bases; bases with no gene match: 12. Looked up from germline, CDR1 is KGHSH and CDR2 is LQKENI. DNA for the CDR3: TGTGCCAGCTCACCTACCGGGACAGGCGACCATCGAAACACCATATATTTT. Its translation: CASSPTGTGDHRNTIYF.

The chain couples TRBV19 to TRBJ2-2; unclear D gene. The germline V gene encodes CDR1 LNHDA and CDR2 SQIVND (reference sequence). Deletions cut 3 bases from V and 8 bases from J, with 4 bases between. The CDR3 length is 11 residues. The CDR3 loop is CASSMLGELFF. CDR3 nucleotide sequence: TGTGCCAGTAGTATGTTAGGGGAGCTGTTTTTT. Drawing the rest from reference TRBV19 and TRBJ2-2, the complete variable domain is DGGITQSPKYLFRKEGQNVTLSCEQNLNHDAMYWYRQDPGQGLRLIYYSQIVNDFQKGDIAEGYSVSREKKESFPLTVTSAQKNPTAFYLCASSMLGELFFGEGSRLTVL.

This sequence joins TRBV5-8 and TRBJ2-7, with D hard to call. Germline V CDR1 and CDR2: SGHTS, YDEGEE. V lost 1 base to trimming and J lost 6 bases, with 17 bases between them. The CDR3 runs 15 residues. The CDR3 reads CASSLLSSLVAEQYF. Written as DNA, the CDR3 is TGTGCCAGCAGCTTGTTATCAAGTTTGGTAGCCGAGCAGTACTTC.

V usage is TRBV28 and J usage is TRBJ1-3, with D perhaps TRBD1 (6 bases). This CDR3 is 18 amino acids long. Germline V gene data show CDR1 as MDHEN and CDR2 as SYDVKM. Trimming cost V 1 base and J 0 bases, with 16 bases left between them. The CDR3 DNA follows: TGTGCCAGCAGTTTATCCCAGCGTCAGGGGTTCTCTGGAAACACCATATATTTT. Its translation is CASSLSQRQGFSGNTIYF.

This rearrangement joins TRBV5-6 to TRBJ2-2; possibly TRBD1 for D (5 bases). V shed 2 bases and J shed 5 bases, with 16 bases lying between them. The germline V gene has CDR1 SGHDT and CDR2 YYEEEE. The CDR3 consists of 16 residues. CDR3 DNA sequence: TGTGCCAGCAGCTTCTCCGGGCAGGGTCGTACCGGGGAGCTGTTTTTT. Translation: CASSFSGQGRTGELFF.

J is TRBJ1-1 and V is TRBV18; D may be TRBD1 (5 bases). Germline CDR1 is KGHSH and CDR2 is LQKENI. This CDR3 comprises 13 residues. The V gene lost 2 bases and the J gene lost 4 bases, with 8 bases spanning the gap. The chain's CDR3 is CASSPAGGTEAFF. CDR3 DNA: TGTGCCAGCTCACCAGCCGGGGGCACTGAAGCTTTCTTT.